Presented here are 9 T cell receptor beta chains from one specimen sequenced in a study of T cell responses to AZD1222 COVID-19 vaccine. Method: immunoSEQ multiplex PCR; TCRdb's copy keeps in-frame clones and lacks some. The sample holds around 110,000 clones; 90% are singletons and the top ten take less than 10%. The specimen comprised peripheral blood, sampled 28 days after the second AZD1222 dose. The receptors come from an adult who received the AZD1222 COVID-19 vaccine.

The chain has TRBV9 and TRBJ2-1, with D uncertain. The CDR3 spans 14 residues. Germline V gene lookup returns CDR1 SGDLS and CDR2 YYNGEE. The germline V and J ends were trimmed by 1 base and 6 bases, with 11 bases remaining between them. The CDR3 DNA is TGTGCCAGCAGCGTATTGGCTATCCCCAATGAGCAGTTCTTC. Protein: CASSVLAIPNEQFF.

This chain uses TRBV19 with TRBJ1-2; tentative D call: TRBD1 (6 bases). The length of the CDR3 is 13 residues. Germline-derived CDR1 and CDR2 are LNHDA and SQIVND (reference sequence). V lost 4 bases and J lost 4, with 10 bases in between. For the CDR3, the DNA is TGTGCCAGTAGTAGGAGCAGGGGCTATGGCTACACCTTC. Protein sequence: CASSRSRGYGYTF.

The table lists this clone with a few counts. The chain couples TRBV29-1 to TRBJ2-3, with unresolved D. This CDR3 comprises 11 residues. The germline gives CDR1 SQVTM, CDR2 ANQGSEA. V was trimmed by 6 bases and J by 6 bases, leaving 10 bases between them. The CDR3 region is CSVHLGDTQYF. CDR3 sequence (DNA): TGCAGCGTCCACTTGGGGGATACGCAGTATTTT.

V usage is TRBV6-5 and J usage is TRBJ2-2; D ambiguous. The CDR3 spans 15 residues. The V gene lost 5 bases and the J gene lost 6 bases, with 16 bases spanning the gap. Germline V gives CDR1 MNHEY, CDR2 SVGAGI. The CDR3 spells CASSTRTLDSGELFF. Here the CDR3 DNA reads TGTGCCAGCAGTACCCGCACCCTAGATTCCGGGGAGCTGTTTTTT.

The chain couples TRBV30 to TRBJ1-2, with D possibly matching TRBD1 (5 bases). V was trimmed by 3 bases and J by 4 bases, leaving 15 bases between them. This CDR3 has 14 amino acids. Germline V lookup: CDR1 GTSNPN, CDR2 SVGIG (reference sequence). CDR3: CAWSGFTGGYGYTF. The CDR3 DNA is TGTGCCTGGAGCGGATTCACCGGGGGCTATGGCTACACCTTC.

V and J are TRBV18 and TRBJ2-7; 13 bases line up with TRBD2. This CDR3 has 17 amino acids. V was pared by 0 bases and J by 4 bases, with 6 bases of the junction left unmatched. Germline CDR1 KGHSH, CDR2 LQKENI. The CDR3 coding sequence is TGTGCCAGCTCACCACCGCGCACTAGCGGGGGGGGTTACGAGCAGTACTTC. This sequence encodes CASSPPRTSGGGYEQYF.

The chain combines TRBV28 with TRBJ2-1, with D possibly TRBD2 on 5 matching bases. The CDR3 sequence is 15 residues long. Trimming removed 8 bases from V and 0 bases from J, with 14 bases in between. From germline, CDR1 is MDHEN and CDR2 SYDVKM. The CDR3 protein is CASPRPGSSYNEQFF. CDR3 nucleotide sequence: TGTGCCAGCCCCCGCCCGGGGAGCTCCTACAATGAGCAGTTCTTC.

Turning to this clone: Different DNA sequences within this sample yield the same CDR3. V usage is TRBV27 and J usage is TRBJ1-5; D is unresolved. Germline CDR1 MNHEY, CDR2 SMNVEV (reference sequence). The CDR3 extends over 13 amino acids. V shed 3 bases and J shed 2 bases, with 5 bases lying between them. The CDR3 DNA follows: TGTGCCAGCAGTTTTGGGGGCAATCAGCCCCAGCATTTT. It specifies CASSFGGNQPQHF.

V and J are TRBV25-1 and TRBJ1-1; D might be TRBD1 (6 bases). Trimming stripped 7 bases from V and 4 bases from J, with 16 bases between. Germline values: CDR1 MGHDK, CDR2 SYGVNS. The CDR3 loop spans 14 amino acids. The CDR3 reads CASTTTGLGTEAFF. CDR3 nucleotides: TGTGCCAGCACCACCACAGGGTTGGGCACTGAAGCTTTCTTT.